A single sample is the source of the 31 T cell receptor beta chains below, sequenced in a study of T cell responses to AZD1222 COVID-19 vaccine. Generated by immunoSEQ multiplex PCR, the TCRdb table keeps only in-frame clones and is missing some. Seen here are 150,000 to 200,000 clones, 85% to 95% observed once, and the top ten hold roughly 3.9%. The material sequenced was peripheral blood, taken on day 0 of AZD1222 vaccination. All receptors come from an adult in good health.

CDR3 protein: CASRLNTGFGYTF. CDR3 DNA: TGTGCCAGCAGGCTAAACACAGGTTTTGGCTACACCTTC. This chain joins TRBV25-1 and TRBJ1-2; tentative D call: TRBD1 (5 bases). The CDR3 is made up of 13 amino acids. Trimming cost V 6 bases and J 7 bases, with 15 bases left between them. Germline V lookup: CDR1 MGHDK, CDR2 SYGVNS.

This clone is a singleton in its sample. This chain joins TRBV6-1 and TRBJ2-6; no clear D gene. The CDR3 runs to 15 residues. Germline V gene lookup returns CDR1 MNHNS and CDR2 SASEGT. V lost 2 bases, J lost 0 bases, and 5 bases lay in between. In DNA form, the CDR3 reads TGTGCCAGCAGTGAATACGGCTCTGGGGCCAACGTCCTGACTTTC. Protein product: CASSEYGSGANVLTF.

The sample holds one count of this clone. The DNA of the CDR3 is TGTGCCAGCACCTTGGGGGGCTCCTCTGGAAACACCATATATTTT. The encoded protein is CASTLGGSSGNTIYF. The chain has TRBV6-5 and TRBJ1-3, with a tentative D call TRBD1 (6 bases). Germline V CDR1 and CDR2: MNHEY, SVGAGI. CDR3 length equals 15 residues. V was cut by 7 bases and J by 0 bases, with 13 bases left in between.

This clone was observed a single time. The chain links TRBV7-6 to TRBJ2-5, with D perhaps given as TRBD1 or TRBD2 (5 bases each). Trimming removed 4 bases at V and 5 bases at J, with 5 bases between. CDR3 length equals 11 residues. CDR1 SGHVS and CDR2 FNYEAQ come from the germline V gene. Here the CDR3 DNA reads TGTGCCAGCAGCTGGGGGGAGACCCAGTACTTC. Translation: CASSWGETQYF.

The genes are TRBV5-6 and TRBJ1-2; 7 bases line up with TRBD1. The CDR3 covers 16 residues. Trimming took 3 bases from V and 5 from J; bases not matched to a gene: 13. Germline V gene lookup returns CDR1 SGHDT and CDR2 YYEEEE. The CDR3 nucleotides read TGTGCCAGCAGCTCAACGGACAGGCTGCTTTCTTATGGCTACACCTTC. Protein sequence: CASSSTDRLLSYGYTF.

In this sample, this clone turned up once. The chain joins TRBV6-5 to TRBJ1-2, with D possibly TRBD1 on 5 matching bases. Trimming left V 0 bases short and J 3 bases short, with 8 bases between. Germline CDR1 is MNHEY and CDR2 is SVGAGI. This CDR3 is built from 14 residues. The CDR3, as DNA: TGTGCCAGCAGTTACTCGGGGGTCGACTATGGCTACACCTTC. Translation gives CASSYSGVDYGYTF.

The genes are TRBV7-9 and TRBJ1-5; D may be TRBD1 (5 bases). Germline CDR1 and CDR2: SEHNR and FQNEAQ (reference sequence). The length of the CDR3 is 14 residues. The germline V and J ends were trimmed by 5 bases and 7 bases, with 15 bases remaining between them. The CDR3 coding sequence is TGTGCCAGCAGCCTGGGGGGGATTGGACAGCCCCAGCATTTT. Translating it yields CASSLGGIGQPQHF.

The V gene is TRBV10-3, the J gene TRBJ1-1; 12 nucleotides align to TRBD1. With 5 bases clipped from V and 7 bases from J, the junction kept 11 bases outside the gene matches. Germline V gene sequence: CDR1 ENHRY, CDR2 SYGVKD. This CDR3 has 16 amino acids. The CDR3 DNA follows: TGTGCCATCAGTCCTTCGAAGGGACAGGGGGCTGTTGAAGCTTTCTTT. Translation gives CAISPSKGQGAVEAFF.

The CDR3 loop is CASTRGGAGGTEAFF. The CDR3 DNA sequence: TGTGCCAGCACCCGAGGGGGGGCGGGGGGCACTGAAGCTTTCTTT. This sequence joins TRBV7-6 and TRBJ1-1; TRBD1 might be the D (6 bases). CDR1 SGHVS and CDR2 FNYEAQ come from the germline V gene. V was pared by 7 bases and J by 4 bases, with 19 bases between. The CDR3 runs 15 residues. Full variable domain (missing parts from reference TRBV7-6 and TRBJ1-1): GAGVSQSPRYKVTKRGQDVALRCDPISGHVSLYWYRQALGQGPEFLTYFNYEAQQDKSGLPNDRFSAERPEGSISTLTIQRTEQRDSAMYRCASTRGGAGGTEAFFGQGTRLTVV.

The genes are TRBV5-6 and TRBJ1-4, with no clear D. This CDR3 is 12 amino acids long. The V gene's germline CDR1 is SGHDT and CDR2 YYEEEE. Trimming took off 2 bases at V and 7 bases at J, with 6 bases between the two ends. CDR3 DNA sequence: TGTGCCAGCAGCTTTGGGAGTGAAAAACTGTTTTTT. Its translation: CASSFGSEKLFF.

The rearrangement joins TRBV6-5 to TRBJ2-1, with TRBD2 matching 10 bases. This CDR3 contains 16 residues. Germline CDR1 MNHEY, CDR2 SVGAGI. Losses at the gene ends were 4 bases for V and 7 bases for J; bases not matched to a gene: 10. CDR3 coding DNA: TGTGCCAGCAGTTCCCAACTAGCGGGGTCCGAGAATGAGCAGTTCTTC. Protein product: CASSSQLAGSENEQFF.

The gene calls are TRBV5-1 and TRBJ2-4, with D unresolved. Germline V gene sequence: CDR1 SGHRS, CDR2 YFSETQ. The V and J ends lost 0 bases and 6 bases respectively, with 7 bases between them. The CDR3 is 13 amino acids. CDR3 sequence reads: CASSLGVGNIQYF. Here the CDR3 DNA reads TGCGCCAGCAGCTTGGGGGTAGGAAACATTCAGTACTTC.

The V call is TRBV5-4, the J call TRBJ1-1, with TRBD1 as a possible D gene (6 bases). This CDR3 is built from 15 residues. In germline, CDR1 is SGHNT, CDR2 YYREEE (reference sequence). Trimming cost V 4 bases and J 2 bases, with 15 bases left between them. CDR3 sequence reads: CASSPDRPLNTEAFF. CDR3 sequence (DNA): TGTGCCAGCAGCCCTGACAGGCCTCTTAACACTGAAGCTTTCTTT.

This chain joins TRBV19 and TRBJ2-3; no clear D. V gave up 5 bases and J gave up 1 base, with 10 bases separating them. The CDR3 loop spans 14 amino acids. Per germline, CDR1 LNHDA and CDR2 SQIVND (reference sequence). The CDR3 protein is CASSWARRTDTQYF. Written as DNA, the CDR3 is TGTGCCAGTAGTTGGGCGAGACGCACAGATACGCAGTATTTT.

V usage is TRBV7-2 and J usage is TRBJ2-7; 9 bases agree with TRBD2. Germline CDR1 reads SGHTA; CDR2 reads FQGNSA. V lost 1 base to trimming and J lost 4 bases; unmatched junction nucleotides: 5. The CDR3 is made up of 15 amino acids. CDR3 sequence (DNA): TGTGCCAGCAGCTTAGGAGCGGGGGGACAATACGAGCAGTACTTC. Protein product: CASSLGAGGQYEQYF.

This chain connects TRBV19 to TRBJ1-1; D gene ambiguous. V lost 3 bases and J lost 3, with 8 bases in between. Germline V gene data show CDR1 as LNHDA and CDR2 as SQIVND (reference sequence). CDR3 length: 13 residues. The DNA of the CDR3 is TGTGCCAGTAGTATCTCGGTCGACACTGAAGCTTTCTTT. It yields the protein CASSISVDTEAFF.

The chain uses TRBV2 and TRBJ1-1; D gene uncertain. The CDR3 has 14 amino acids. Trimming removed 6 bases at V and 1 base at J, with 12 bases between. Germline lookup yields CDR1 SNHLY and CDR2 FYNNEI. Written as DNA, the CDR3 is TGTGCCAGCAGAGGGAGAGGATGGAACACTGAAGCTTTCTTT. The encoded protein is CASRGRGWNTEAFF.

The chain combines TRBV7-2 with TRBJ1-5, with D unclear. Germline-derived CDR1 and CDR2 are SGHTA and FQGNSA. V shed 6 bases and J shed 2 bases, with 11 bases lying between them. The CDR3 loop spans 14 amino acids. CDR3 DNA: TGTGCCAGCAGTTCCCGTCAGGGCAATCAGCCCCAGCATTTT. Residues: CASSSRQGNQPQHF.

This clone was detected only once. This chain joins TRBV5-5 and TRBJ1-2, with a possible D match to TRBD1 (5 bases). Trimming removed 3 bases at V and 1 base at J, with 10 bases between. Germline CDR1 is SGHKS and CDR2 is YYEKEE (reference sequence). This CDR3 comprises 14 residues. The CDR3 region has the DNA TGTGCCAGCAGCTCGGGAGGGGTTAACTATGGCTACACCTTC. Translated, it gives CASSSGGVNYGYTF.

This chain uses TRBV4-1 with TRBJ1-5; maybe TRBD1 (5 bases). The CDR3 is 14 amino acids. With 1 base removed from V and 4 bases from J, the gap between germline ends came to 8 bases. The germline gives CDR1 MGHRA, CDR2 YSYEKL. Here the CDR3 reads CASSQGGTNQPQHF. Here the CDR3 DNA reads TGCGCCAGCAGCCAAGGGGGGACTAATCAGCCCCAGCATTTT.

The chain joins TRBV5-1 to TRBJ1-5; TRBD1 matches at 9 bases. The junction had 6 bases not matched to a gene; V was cut back by 0 bases and J by 2 bases. The CDR3 loop spans 17 amino acids. The germline CDR1 and CDR2 sequences are SGHRS and YFSETQ. The CDR3 loop is CASSLVQGARGNQPQHF. CDR3 coding DNA: TGCGCCAGCAGCTTGGTACAGGGGGCGCGGGGCAATCAGCCCCAGCATTTT.

A word on this clone: The sample holds other DNA sequences that translate to the same CDR3. The V gene is TRBV3-1 (or the pseudogene TRBV3-2), the J gene TRBJ1-5, with TRBD1 matching 8 bases. Trimming at V came to 4 bases and at J to 1 base, leaving 0 bases not matched to a gene. The CDR3 has 14 residues. The germline V gene has CDR1 LGHDT and CDR2 YNNKEL (reference sequence). The CDR3 region has the DNA TGTGCCAGCAGCCGACAGGGGAGCAATCAGCCCCAGCATTTT. Translation: CASSRQGSNQPQHF.

Points on this clone: In the same sample, other DNA sequences code for this CDR3. This chain links TRBV18 with TRBJ1-5; 9 nucleotides line up with TRBD1. There are 14 residues in the CDR3. The V gene's germline CDR1 is KGHSH and CDR2 LQKENI. V shed 2 bases, J shed 4 bases, and the junction held 0 bases outside the gene matches. DNA for the CDR3: TGTGCCAGCTCACCAGGGACAGGGAATCAGCCCCAGCATTTT. Its protein product is CASSPGTGNQPQHF.

The gene calls are TRBV6-5 and TRBJ1-1; no reliable D call. The V end was cut by 7 bases, the J end by 1 base, with 13 bases between. The CDR3 runs to 14 residues. Germline loops: CDR1 MNHEY, CDR2 SVGAGI. CDR3 coding DNA: TGTGCCAGCATCCCCTGGGAGGAGAACACTGAAGCTTTCTTT. Its protein is CASIPWEENTEAFF.

This chain uses TRBV5-1 with TRBJ1-2, with 10 nucleotides matching TRBD1. V gave up 2 bases and J gave up 6 bases; unmatched junction bases: 7. Germline CDR1 SGHRS, CDR2 YFSETQ. The CDR3 is made up of 15 amino acids. CDR3 bases: TGCGCCAGCAGCTTAACCGGGACAGGGGTCGATGGCTACACCTTC. This gives the protein CASSLTGTGVDGYTF.

The genes are TRBV5-6 and TRBJ2-7; 10 positions agree with TRBD2. The J segment lost 6 bases and the V segment lost 1 base, leaving 10 bases of the junction unmatched. The CDR3 totals 16 residues. The germline V gene encodes CDR1 SGHDT and CDR2 YYEEEE. CDR3 sequence reads: CASSLKGSGTSAEQYF. The CDR3 DNA reads as TGTGCCAGCAGCTTGAAGGGCTCCGGGACTAGCGCCGAGCAGTACTTC. Complete variable domain (other parts from reference TRBV5-6 and TRBJ2-7): DAGVTQSPTHLIKTRGQQVTLRCSPKSGHDTVSWYQQALGQGPQFIFQYYEEEERQRGNFPDRFSGHQFPNYSSELNVNALLLGDSALYLCASSLKGSGTSAEQYFGPGTRLTVT.

The chain recombines TRBV5-1 with TRBJ1-5; the D gene is possibly TRBD1 (6 bases). V was pared by 5 bases and J by 1 base, with 13 bases between. Per germline, CDR1 SGHRS and CDR2 YFSETQ. The CDR3 is 15 residues long. The CDR3 loop reads CASRRGDNSNQPQHF. The CDR3 DNA reads TGCGCCAGCAGACGGGGGGACAACAGCAATCAGCCCCAGCATTTT. Full variable domain (remainder filled in from reference TRBV5-1 and TRBJ1-5): KAGVTQTPRYLIKTRGQQVTLSCSPISGHRSVSWYQQTPGQGLQFLFEYFSETQRNKGNFPGRFSGRQFSNSRSEMNVSTLELGDSALYLCASRRGDNSNQPQHFGDGTRLSIL.

CDR3 sequence reads: CASSPPLGGSLQYF. In nucleotides, the CDR3 is TGTGCCAGTAGCCCGCCGCTAGGAGGGAGCCTTCAGTACTTC. The rearrangement links TRBV19 to TRBJ2-4; D possibly corresponds to TRBD2 (6 bases). Germline values: CDR1 LNHDA, CDR2 SQIVND (reference sequence). CDR3 length: 14 amino acids. V was pared by 6 bases and J by 11 bases, with 20 bases between.

The genes are TRBV18 and TRBJ1-2, with 7 bases fitting TRBD1. V was clipped by 1 base and J by 4 bases; unmatched bases: 3. The CDR3 loop spans 14 amino acids. Germline V lookup: CDR1 KGHSH, CDR2 LQKENI. The CDR3 DNA sequence: TGTGCCAGCTCACCACTGGGACAGAGCTATGGCTACACCTTC. Translation: CASSPLGQSYGYTF.

The chain recombines TRBV3-1 (or the pseudogene TRBV3-2) with TRBJ2-7; perhaps TRBD2 as D (5 bases). CDR3 length: 15 amino acids. Germline V gene lookup returns CDR1 LGHDT and CDR2 YNNKEL (reference sequence). The V gene lost 4 bases and the J gene lost 0 bases, with 13 bases spanning the gap. CDR3 in DNA: TGTGCCAGCAGCCCCTTTGCGGGCGCCTCCTACGAGCAGTACTTC. Protein: CASSPFAGASYEQYF.

The chain combines TRBV6-5 with TRBJ1-4; D call uncertain. V lost 5 bases, J lost 3 bases, and 10 bases lay in between. Germline V lookup: CDR1 MNHEY, CDR2 SVGAGI. This CDR3 comprises 14 residues. CDR3 DNA sequence: TGTGCCAGCAGTAGAGGGCTTTCTAATGAAAAACTGTTTTTT. Its translation is CASSRGLSNEKLFF.